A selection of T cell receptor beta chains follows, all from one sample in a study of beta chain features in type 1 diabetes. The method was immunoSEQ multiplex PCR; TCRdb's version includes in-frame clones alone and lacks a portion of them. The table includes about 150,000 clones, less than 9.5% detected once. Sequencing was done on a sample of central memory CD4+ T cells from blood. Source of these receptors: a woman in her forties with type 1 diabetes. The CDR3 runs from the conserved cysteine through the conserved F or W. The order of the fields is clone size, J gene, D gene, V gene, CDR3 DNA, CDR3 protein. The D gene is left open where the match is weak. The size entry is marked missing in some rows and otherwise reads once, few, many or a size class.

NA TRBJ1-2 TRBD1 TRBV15 TGTGCCACCAGCAGAGCCCATCGGACAGGGTCATATGGCTACACCTTC CATSRAHRTGSYGYTF
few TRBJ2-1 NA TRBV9 TGTGCCAGCAGCGTAGTGGGAGAAGTAGGAGAGCAGTTCTTC CASSVVGEVGEQFF
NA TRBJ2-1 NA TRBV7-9 TGTGCCAGCAGCCGCGACAGGGAGCAGTTCTTC CASSRDREQFF
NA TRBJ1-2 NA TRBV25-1 TGTGCCAGCAGTGCATATACAGCTAACTATGGCTACACCTTC CASSAYTANYGYTF
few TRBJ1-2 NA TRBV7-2 TGTGCCAGCAGCTTAACCAGGGCCGCGAACAACTATGGCTACACCTTC CASSLTRAANNYGYTF
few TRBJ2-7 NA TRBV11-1 TGTGCCAGCAGCTCGGACAGCCTTGTTGAGCAGTACTTC CASSSDSLVEQYF
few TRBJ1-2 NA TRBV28 TGTGCCAGCAGCGGACGGACTACAGCCTTC CASSGRTTAF
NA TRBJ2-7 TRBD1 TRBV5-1 TGCGCCAGCAGCCAAACGACAGGGGCCCCCTACGAGCAGTACTTC CASSQTTGAPYEQYF
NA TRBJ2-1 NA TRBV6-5 TGTGCCAGCAGTTCCCAGGGGGGTGAGCAGTTCTTC CASSSQGGEQFF
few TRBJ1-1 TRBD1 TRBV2 TGTGCCAGCAATTCACAGGGGCGGGTCGACACTGAAGCTTTCTTT CASNSQGRVDTEAFF
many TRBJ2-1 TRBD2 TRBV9 TGTGCCAGCAGTGCCGGAATAGCGGGACGCTCCTACAATGAGCAGTTCTTC CASSAGIAGRSYNEQFF
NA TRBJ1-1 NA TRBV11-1 TGTGCCAGCAGCGACTCAGGGGTACCGAACACTGAAGCTTTCTTT CASSDSGVPNTEAFF
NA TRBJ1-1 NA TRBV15 TGTGCCACCAGCAGCCCCAGAACAGGGTCCCTGGCTGAAGCTTTCTTT CATSSPRTGSLAEAFF
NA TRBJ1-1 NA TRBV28 TGTGCCAGCAGTGCGGGACGGCGGAACACTGAAGCTTTCTTT CASSAGRRNTEAFF
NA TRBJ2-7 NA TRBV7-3 TGTGCCAGCAGTATCGCGGGTCCGCCCTACGAGCAGTACTTC CASSIAGPPYEQYF
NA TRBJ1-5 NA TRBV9 TGTGCCAGCAGCGTAGAGGGGGGGCTCAATCAGCCCCAGCATTTT CASSVEGGLNQPQHF
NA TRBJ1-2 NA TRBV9 TGTGCCAGCAGCCCTCTAATGGGGGGTATCCACACCTTC CASSPLMGGIHTF
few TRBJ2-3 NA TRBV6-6 TGTGCCAGCAGTGACCCAGGGGTCGGTACGCAGTATTTT CASSDPGVGTQYF
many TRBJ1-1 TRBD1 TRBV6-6 TGTGCCAGCAGGGATGGGACAGGGGCCCTTGGGCCTGAAGCTTTCTTT CASRDGTGALGPEAFF
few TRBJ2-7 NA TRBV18 TGTGCCAGCTCACCCTCCGGGGACGAGCAGTACTTC CASSPSGDEQYF
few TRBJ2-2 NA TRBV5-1 TGCGCCAGCAGCTTGGACGGTCCCCGAGGCACCGGGGAGCTGTTTTTT CASSLDGPRGTGELFF
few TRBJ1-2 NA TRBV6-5 TGTGCCAGCAGTTACTCAGGAGGATATGGCTACACCTTC CASSYSGGYGYTF
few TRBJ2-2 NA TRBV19 TGTGCCAGTATCAAAGCCGAGACGAGGAGCACCGGGGAGCTGTTTTTT CASIKAETRSTGELFF
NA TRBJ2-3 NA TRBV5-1 TGCGCCAGCAGCCCGGGGGGCAGTCTTAGCACAGATACGCAGTATTTT CASSPGGSLSTDTQYF
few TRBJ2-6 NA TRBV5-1 TGCGCCAGCGCCGACTCCCCATCAATTGGGGCCAACGTCCTGACTTTC CASADSPSIGANVLTF
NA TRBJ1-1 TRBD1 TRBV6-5 TGTGCCAGCAGTTTACAGGGGGCTGGAAACCCTGAAGCTTTCTTT CASSLQGAGNPEAFF
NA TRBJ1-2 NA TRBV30 TGTGCCTGGGCCGGGGGGCAGGACTATGGCTACACCTTC CAWAGGQDYGYTF
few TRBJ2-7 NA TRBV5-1 TGCGCCAGCAGCTTGGAAGCAGGGCGCGAGCAGTACTTC CASSLEAGREQYF
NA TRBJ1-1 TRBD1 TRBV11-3 TGTGCCAGCAGCCAGGGGGTCGGAGTAGAAGCTTTCTTT CASSQGVGVEAFF
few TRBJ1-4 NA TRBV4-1 TGCGCCAGCAGCCAAGACCCCCGGGGGGGGTTCGAAAAACTGTTTTTT CASSQDPRGGFEKLFF
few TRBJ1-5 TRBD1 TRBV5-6 TGTGCCAGCAGTCAAACAGGGGTTAACAATCAGCCCCAGCATTTT CASSQTGVNNQPQHF
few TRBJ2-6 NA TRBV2 TGTGCCAGCAGATTGAAGACACTCGGGGCCAACGTCCTGACTTTC CASRLKTLGANVLTF
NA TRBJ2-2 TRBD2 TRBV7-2 TGTGCCAGCAGCTTAGTAGCGGGAGTTAGGACCGGGGAGCTGTTTTTT CASSLVAGVRTGELFF
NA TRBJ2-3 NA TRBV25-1 TGTGCCAGCAGGAGGGAAGATACGCAGTATTTT CASRREDTQYF
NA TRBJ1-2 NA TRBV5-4 TGTGCCAGCAGCCCGGGACTTAGAGATGGCTACACCTTC CASSPGLRDGYTF
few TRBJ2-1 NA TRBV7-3 TGTGCCAGCAGCTCGGGGGTTGAGCAGTTCTTC CASSSGVEQFF
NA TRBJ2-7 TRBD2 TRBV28 TGTGCCAGCAGCCCCCTTCCAGCGGGAGGAATCGACGAGCAGTACTTC CASSPLPAGGIDEQYF
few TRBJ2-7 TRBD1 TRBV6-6 TGTGCCAGCAGACGAGGGACAGGGGGCGAGCAGTACTTC CASRRGTGGEQYF
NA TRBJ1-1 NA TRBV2 TGTGCCAGCAGACTCGGTCCGGCTGAAGCTTTCTTT CASRLGPAEAFF
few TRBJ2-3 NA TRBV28 TGTGCCAGCAGTTTTCCTGGGGCATATACGCAGTATTTT CASSFPGAYTQYF
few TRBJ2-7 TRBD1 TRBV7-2 TGTGCCAGCAGCACCCGGGACAGGGGGCAGAGCTACGAGCAGTACTTC CASSTRDRGQSYEQYF
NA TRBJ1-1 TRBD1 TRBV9 TGTGCCAGCAGGAGGACAGGGGGAACCACTGAAGCTTTCTTT CASRRTGGTTEAFF
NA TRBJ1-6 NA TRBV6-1 TGTGCCAGCAGTGCCGGGGGAGGGAGCTCCTATAATTCACCCCTCCACTTT CASSAGGGSSYNSPLHF
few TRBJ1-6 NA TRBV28 TGTGCCAGCAGGGCCCAGGGGTCCTATAATTCACCCCTCCACTTT CASRAQGSYNSPLHF
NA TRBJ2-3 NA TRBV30 TGTGCCTGGAGTGTGGGCACCACAGATACGCAGTATTTT CAWSVGTTDTQYF
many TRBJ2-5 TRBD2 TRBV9 TGTGCCAGCAGCGTAGCCAGCGGGGGAGGAATGGAGACCCAGTACTTC CASSVASGGGMETQYF
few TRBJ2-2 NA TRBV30 TGTGCCTGGAGTGTAGTGGACTTGATAACCGGGGAGCTGTTTTTT CAWSVVDLITGELFF
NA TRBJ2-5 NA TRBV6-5 TGTGCCAGCAGTACCGAGAAGACCCAGTACTTC CASSTEKTQYF
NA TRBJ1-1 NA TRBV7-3 TGTGCCAGCAGCTTAACGGCGGCGAGGAACACTGAAGCTTTCTTT CASSLTAARNTEAFF
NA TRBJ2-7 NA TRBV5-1 TGCGCCAGCAGCTTTGGGGACACCTCCTACGAGCAGTACTTC CASSFGDTSYEQYF
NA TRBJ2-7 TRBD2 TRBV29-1 TGCAGCGCCTCTTCGGGGGGACGGGAGCAGTACTTC CSASSGGREQYF
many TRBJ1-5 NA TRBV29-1 TGCAGCGTTGGCAGGGATGGCCAGCCCCAGCATTTT CSVGRDGQPQHF
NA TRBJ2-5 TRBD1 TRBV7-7 TGTGCCAGCAGCATAGAGGGGGCAGAGACCCAGTACTTC CASSIEGAETQYF
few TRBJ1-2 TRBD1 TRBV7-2 TGTGCCAGCAGCTTAACAGGGGATGGCTACACCTTC CASSLTGDGYTF
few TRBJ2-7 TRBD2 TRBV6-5 TGTGCCAGCAGTTACTCGGCTAGCGGGAGCTTAGAGCAGTACTTC CASSYSASGSLEQYF